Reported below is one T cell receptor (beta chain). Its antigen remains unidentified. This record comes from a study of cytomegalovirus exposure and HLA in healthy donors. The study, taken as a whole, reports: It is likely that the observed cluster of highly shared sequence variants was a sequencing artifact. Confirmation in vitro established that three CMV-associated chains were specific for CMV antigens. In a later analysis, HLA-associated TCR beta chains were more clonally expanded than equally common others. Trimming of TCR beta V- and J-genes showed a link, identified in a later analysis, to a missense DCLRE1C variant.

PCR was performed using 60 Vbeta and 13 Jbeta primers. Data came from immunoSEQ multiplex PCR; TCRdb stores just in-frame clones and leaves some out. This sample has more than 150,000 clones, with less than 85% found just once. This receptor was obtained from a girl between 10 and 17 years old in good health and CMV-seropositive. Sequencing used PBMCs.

The CDR3 sequence is CASSLVGQGNNEQFF. The DNA of the CDR3 is TGTGCCAGCAGCTTAGTGGGACAGGGAAACAATGAGCAGTTCTTC. The chain uses TRBV7-2 and TRBJ2-1; 9 nucleotides match TRBD1. V dropped 1 base and J dropped 5; count of bases not matched to a gene: 3. This CDR3 comprises 15 residues. CDR1 and CDR2 from the germline V gene are SGHTA and FQGNSA.